A selection of T cell receptor beta chains follows, all from one sample in a study of T-cell reconstitution after alpha-beta-depleted transplantation in children. Each CDR3 protein is one row after TCRdb ran MiXCR on the PCR reads. The sample yields about 500,000 distinct CDR3 sequences, approximately 32% seen once. Sequences were derived from PBMCs from the stem cell graft donor, sampled from the stem cell graft. The source of these receptors is a human donor who donated a stem cell graft to a child with aplastic anemia. Each CDR3 is given with its conserved first and last residue. D genes are given only for firm matches. Some rows mark clone size as missing; the rest say once, few, many or name a class of expanded clone.

>TRBD1|TRBV14|TRBJ1-2|NA
TGTGCCAGCAGCCATGACGGGACAGGGAATGGCTACACCTTC
CASSHDGTGNGYTF
>NA|TRBV28|TRBJ2-7|NA
TGTGCCAGCAGGTTTAGCTACGAGCAGTACTTC
CASRFSYEQYF
>NA|TRBV5-1|TRBJ2-3|few
TGCGCCAGCAGCGAGAGGGCGGGCATGGGCACAGATACGCAGTATTTT
CASSERAGMGTDTQYF
>TRBD1|TRBV20-1|TRBJ1-5|few
TGCAGTGCTAGAAGACAGGGTATCGGGGGCAATCAGCCCCAGCATTTT
CSARRQGIGGNQPQHF
>TRBD2|TRBV5-1|TRBJ2-1|few
TGCGCCAGCAGCCAAAGCGGGGCAACCTACAATGAGCAGTTCTTC
CASSQSGATYNEQFF
>NA|TRBV18|TRBJ2-7|few
TGTGCCAGCTCACCACCAGATGGGAACGAGCAGTACTTC
CASSPPDGNEQYF
>TRBD2|TRBV4-3|TRBJ2-1|NA
TGCGCCAGCAGCCAGAGAAGCGGGAGGGCCGCCCATGAGCAGTTCTTC
CASSQRSGRAAHEQFF
>NA|TRBV12-3/TRBV12-4|TRBJ2-5|NA
TGTGCCAGCAGTTTACAGGGGTCCTTTGGAGAGACCCAGTACTTC
CASSLQGSFGETQYF
>NA|TRBV29-1|TRBJ2-2|few
TGCAGCGTGTTGTGGCGGACCGGGGAGCTGTTTTTT
CSVLWRTGELFF
>NA|TRBV27|TRBJ2-1|NA
TGTGCCAGCAGTTTATCTCCACGGAGGGTGACGGGGTGGAATGAGCAGTTCTTC
CASSLSPRRVTGWNEQFF
>NA|TRBV12-3/TRBV12-4|TRBJ1-6|few
TGTGCCAGCAGTTCAGGCCAACGGGCCCTCCACTTT
CASSSGQRALHF
>TRBD1|TRBV6-1|TRBJ1-1|NA
TGTGCCAGCAGACCTTACGGGACAGGTGAAGCTTTCTTT
CASRPYGTGEAFF
>TRBD1|TRBV6-1|TRBJ1-5|few
TGTGCCAGCAGGGGACAGGGAGGCAATCAGCCCCAGCATTTT
CASRGQGGNQPQHF
>NA|TRBV29-1|TRBJ1-1|few
TGCAGCGTTGATGAGGCAGGCTTTGATCGGGTCTTT
CSVDEAGFDRVF
>NA|TRBV20-1|TRBJ2-7|many
TGCAGTGGTAGTACGGACACACCCTACGAGCAGTACTTC
CSGSTDTPYEQYF
>NA|TRBV25-1|TRBJ2-1|NA
TGTGCCAGCAGTCCTGATGGCGTAAGGCGCGTTTCTAATGAGCAGTTCTTC
CASSPDGVRRVSNEQFF
>NA|TRBV12-2|TRBJ2-7|NA
TGTGCAAGTCGCTTAGGAAGAAGGGGAGAAGAGGGCCACGAGCAGTACTTC
CASRLGRRGEEGHEQYF
>TRBD1|TRBV24-1|TRBJ1-2|NA
TGTGCCACCAGTGATTCCGGGACAGGGGGTAACTATGGCTACACCTTC
CATSDSGTGGNYGYTF
>NA|TRBV9|TRBJ2-5|few
TGTGCCAGCAGCGTAGGACTAGGGGCCCAAGAGACCCAGTACTTC
CASSVGLGAQETQYF
>NA|TRBV28|TRBJ1-6|NA
TGTGCCAGCAGTCCCGCAGCGAGCTCCTATAATTCACCCCTCCACTTT
CASSPAASSYNSPLHF
>TRBD2|TRBV7-2|TRBJ2-7|few
TGTGCCAGCAGCTCCGTCGGACTAGAACAGTACGAGCAGTACTTC
CASSSVGLEQYEQYF
>NA|TRBV25-1|TRBJ2-2|few
TGTGCCAGCAGGGAGGACACCTACACCGGGGAGCTGTTTTTT
CASREDTYTGELFF
>NA|TRBV5-6|TRBJ1-1|NA
TGTGCCAGCAGCTCGAGGAGTACTGAAGCTTTCTTT
CASSSRSTEAFF
>NA|TRBV5-4|TRBJ2-2|NA
TGTGCCAGCAGCTTGTACGCTTTCCTAGACACCGGGGAGCTGTTTTTT
CASSLYAFLDTGELFF
>TRBD2|TRBV15|TRBJ2-4|NA
TGTGCCACCAGCAGAGGTGCGGGGGAAGCCAAAAACATTCAGTACTTC
CATSRGAGEAKNIQYF
>NA|TRBV9|TRBJ1-5|few
TGTGCCAGCAGCTTAGGGCAGGCGAGTCAGCCCCAGCATTTT
CASSLGQASQPQHF
>NA|TRBV5-1|TRBJ2-3|few
TGCGCCAGCACTGTTGGAGATACGCAGTATTTT
CASTVGDTQYF
>NA|TRBV21-1|TRBJ1-5|NA
TGTGCCAGCAGCAAAGTCTTCAGAGGGCAGGACAATCAGCCCCAGCATTTT
CASSKVFRGQDNQPQHF
>NA|TRBV15|TRBJ2-2|NA
TGTGCCACCAGCAGAGACGCAACCACTGGGGAGCTGTTTTTT
CATSRDATTGELFF
>TRBD1|TRBV30|TRBJ1-2|NA
TGTGCCTGGAGTGGATTATCCCGGGACAGGGGTAACTATGGCTACACCTTC
CAWSGLSRDRGNYGYTF
>TRBD1|TRBV20-1|TRBJ1-3|NA
TGCAGTGCTATCGGACAGGGGGTTAAATCTGGAAACACCATATATTTT
CSAIGQGVKSGNTIYF
>NA|TRBV5-1|TRBJ2-3|few
TGCGCCAGCAGCTTGGTCGCCGCCACTAGCACAGATACGCAGTATTTT
CASSLVAATSTDTQYF
>NA|TRBV29-1|TRBJ2-7|few
TGCAGCGCCTGGACAGTGAACTCCTACGAGCAGTACTTC
CSAWTVNSYEQYF
>NA|TRBV27|TRBJ1-5|NA
TGTGCCAGCGGCCCACTATATCAGCCCCAGCATTTT
CASGPLYQPQHF
>TRBD2|TRBV28|TRBJ2-1|NA
TGTGCCAGCAGTTTGAAGGGAGGTCTAGCGGGAGATCGTTCCTACAATGAGCAGTTCTTC
CASSLKGGLAGDRSYNEQFF
>NA|TRBV20-1|TRBJ1-1|many
TGCAGGGCGACCGGGACGGGTACTACTGAAGCTTTCTTT
CRATGTGTTEAFF
>TRBD2|TRBV7-2|TRBJ2-2|NA
TGTGCCAGCAGCCGGGGACTAGAGGCCGGGGAGCTGTTTTTT
CASSRGLEAGELFF
>TRBD2|TRBV28|TRBJ2-7|NA
TGTGCCAGCACCATGGGGGCTAGCGGGATTTACGAGCAGTACTTC
CASTMGASGIYEQYF
>TRBD1|TRBV4-1|TRBJ1-5|few
TGCGCCAGCAGCCAAGAGACAGGGGGTGTACAGCCCCAGCATTTT
CASSQETGGVQPQHF
>NA|TRBV7-9|TRBJ2-3|few
TGTGCCAGCAGTCCTAGCTTGGGTACAGGGACTACGCAGTATTTT
CASSPSLGTGTTQYF